The 20 T cell receptor beta chains reported below all come from one sample, sequenced in a study of T cells in Graves' hyperthyroidism and ophthalmopathy. TCR beta CDR3 regions were amplified from RNA. In the first-round RT-PCR of the TCR CDR3, the HTBI primer set was used. TCRdb redid the calling of the multiplex PCR reads with MiXCR, one entry per CDR3 protein. The repertoire consists of 600,000 to 700,000 distinct CDR3 sequences, with roughly 15% occurring once and the leading ten covering about 4.5%. Sequencing was performed on blood. The receptor source for this set is a woman between 40 and 50 years old with Graves' ophthalmopathy.

This clonotype was counted at least ten times. The genes are TRBV28 and TRBJ1-1, with D unclear. Trimming stripped 5 bases from V and 1 base from J, with 11 bases between. Germline CDR1 and CDR2: MDHEN and SYDVKM. This CDR3 has 14 amino acids. CDR3 DNA sequence: TGTGCCAGCAGTCGCCCGTGGGAGAACACTGAAGCTTTCTTT. Its protein is CASSRPWENTEAFF.

The chain uses TRBV28 and TRBJ2-7, with D perhaps TRBD1 (7 bases). Trimming took off 6 bases at V and 2 bases at J, with 20 bases between the two ends. Germline V gene lookup returns CDR1 MDHEN and CDR2 SYDVKM. The CDR3 sequence is 16 residues long. The CDR3 bases are TGTGCCAGCAGCCCCCGGACAGGAGGGTTGACCTACGAGCAGTACTTC. It specifies CASSPRTGGLTYEQYF.

This clonotype was detected ten times or more. This chain uses TRBV28 with TRBJ2-2, with a tentative D call TRBD1 (5 bases). CDR1 and CDR2 (germline): MDHEN, SYDVKM. The CDR3 has 16 residues. V lost 6 bases, J lost 4 bases, and 18 bases lay in between. The CDR3 DNA follows: TGTGCCAGCAGCACTCAGGGTATCCACACCACCGGGGAGCTGTTTTTT. It specifies CASSTQGIHTTGELFF.

This clonotype appeared many times. V gene TRBV28 combines with J gene TRBJ2-7; 7 bases fit TRBD1. V gave up 7 bases and J gave up 1 base; unmatched junction bases: 10. The germline V gene encodes CDR1 MDHEN and CDR2 SYDVKM. The CDR3 extends over 15 amino acids. Here the CDR3 DNA reads TGTGCCAGCATCCCCGGGACAGTTGGATCCTACGAGCAGTACTTC. Residues: CASIPGTVGSYEQYF.

This clonotype was counted ten times or more. The chain uses TRBV6-2 or TRBV6-3 and TRBJ2-5; TRBD2 matches 7 bases. Germline V lookup: CDR1 MNHEY, CDR2 SVGEGT. The CDR3 is 13 residues long. With 8 bases clipped from V and 1 base from J, the junction kept 4 bases outside the gene matches. The DNA for the CDR3 is TGTGCCAGCCGCGGGAGCGGCCAAGAGACCCAGTACTTC. It translates to CASRGSGQETQYF.

The table lists this clonotype with a few counts. The V gene is TRBV27, the J gene TRBJ1-2; tentatively, D is TRBD1 (6 bases). The germline gives CDR1 MNHEY, CDR2 SMNVEV (reference sequence). The CDR3 loop spans 15 amino acids. With 3 bases removed from V and 3 bases from J, the gap between germline ends came to 14 bases. CDR3 residues: CASSFTATGYYGYTF. Written as DNA, the CDR3 is TGTGCCAGCAGTTTTACGGCCACAGGGTACTATGGCTACACCTTC.

In this sample, this clonotype turned up many times. The chain employs TRBV12-3 or TRBV12-4 and TRBJ2-5; D perhaps matches TRBD1 (5 bases). The CDR3 is made up of 13 amino acids. The germline V and J ends were trimmed by 3 bases and 3 bases, with 8 bases remaining between them. The CDR3 loop reads CASSFAREETQYF. The CDR3 nucleotides are TGTGCCAGCAGTTTCGCCAGGGAAGAGACCCAGTACTTC.

This clonotype has at least ten counts. This sequence joins TRBV6-5 and TRBJ2-5, with D maybe TRBD1 (6 bases). This CDR3 has 14 amino acids. Per the germline V gene, CDR1 is MNHEY and CDR2 is SVGAGI. The V and J ends lost 2 bases and 4 bases respectively, with 11 bases between them. The CDR3 DNA is TGTGCCAGCAGTTACACGAAGACAGGAGAGACCCAGTACTTC. Translating gives CASSYTKTGETQYF.

In this sample, this clonotype turned up many times. A much larger clone is a single base away; this may be a read error. This chain connects TRBV7-2 to TRBJ2-7; possibly TRBD1 or TRBD2 for D (6 bases each). Deletions cut 5 bases from V and 5 bases from J, with 13 bases between. The germline V gene has CDR1 SGHTA and CDR2 FQGNSA. CDR3 size: 13 residues. CDR3 amino acids: CASSPPGADEQYF. The CDR3 DNA follows: TGTGCCAGCAGCCCTCCGGGGGCGGACGAGCAGTACTTC.

As regards this clonotype: This may be a read error, as it is one base from a much larger clone. The V and J genes are TRBV19 and TRBJ2-7; D uncertain. Germline CDR1 is LNHDA and CDR2 is SQIVND (reference sequence). This CDR3 has 12 residues. The V and J ends lost 3 bases and 3 bases respectively, with 6 bases between them. CDR3 DNA: TGTGCCAGTAGTATTAACAACTACGAGCAGTACTTC. Its protein is CASSINNYEQYF.

This clonotype came up many times. The genes are TRBV2 and TRBJ2-7, with D tentatively TRBD1 (6 bases). The CDR3 extends over 15 amino acids. The germline gives CDR1 SNHLY, CDR2 FYNNEI. Trimming stripped 6 bases from V and 0 bases from J, with 15 bases between. The CDR3 region has the DNA TGTGCCAGCAGCGTACAGGGTCTAAGCTCCTACGAGCAGTACTTC. Protein: CASSVQGLSSYEQYF.

The chain joins TRBV7-8 to TRBJ1-5; a weak D match, TRBD1 (6 bases). The CDR3 runs to 17 residues. In germline, CDR1 is SGHVS, CDR2 FQNEAQ. V was cut by 5 bases and J by 0 bases, with 17 bases left in between. The CDR3 sequence is CASSQTGASDSNQPQHF. The CDR3 coding sequence is TGTGCCAGCAGCCAAACGGGGGCATCCGATAGCAATCAGCCCCAGCATTTT.

Many counts were recorded for this clonotype. This rearrangement joins TRBV7-8 to TRBJ2-5; no clear D. The CDR3 consists of 15 residues. CDR1 SGHVS and CDR2 FQNEAQ come from the germline V gene. The V end was cut by 1 base, the J end by 1 base, with 10 bases between. CDR3 in DNA: TGTGCCAGCAGCTTAGTTTTCAGGTCCCAAGAGACCCAGTACTTC. This encodes CASSLVFRSQETQYF.

The CDR3 region is CSGGQGGYEQYF. The DNA of the CDR3 is TGCAGCGGGGGACAGGGGGGCTACGAGCAGTACTTC. The chain couples TRBV29-1 to TRBJ2-7; 11 bases match TRBD1. From germline, CDR1 is SQVTM and CDR2 ANQGSEA. The CDR3 consists of 12 residues. V lost 7 bases and J lost 3; bases outside the gene matches: 2.

This chain links TRBV4-3 with TRBJ2-4; D gene unclear. The CDR3 is 16 residues long. Germline values: CDR1 LGHNA, CDR2 YSLEER. V lost 3 bases to trimming and J lost 4 bases, with 16 bases between them. Here the CDR3 reads CASSHPSTWQKNIQYF. The DNA of the CDR3 is TGCGCCAGCAGCCACCCTTCAACCTGGCAGAAAAACATTCAGTACTTC.

This rearrangement joins TRBV30 to TRBJ2-2, with 11 bases fitting TRBD1. V was pared by 5 bases and J by 4 bases, with 0 bases of the junction left unmatched. The germline V gene has CDR1 GTSNPN and CDR2 SVGIG (reference sequence). The CDR3 extends over 13 amino acids. This chain's CDR3 is CAWGQGATGELFF. The CDR3 nucleotides are TGTGCCTGGGGACAGGGGGCCACCGGGGAGCTGTTTTTT.

Ten or more counts support this clonotype. The chain recombines TRBV4-3 with TRBJ1-1, with a weak D call TRBD1 (6 bases). Germline CDR1 reads LGHNA; CDR2 reads YSLEER. V lost 1 base and J lost 8, with 11 bases in between. The CDR3 sequence is 13 residues long. The CDR3 loop is CASSQGFQGEAFF. CDR3 sequence (DNA): TGCGCCAGCAGCCAAGGGTTCCAGGGGGAAGCTTTCTTT.

This clonotype was found a few times. The chain is built from TRBV30 and TRBJ2-4; D gene unclear. Germline lookup yields CDR1 GTSNPN and CDR2 SVGIG (reference sequence). The germline V and J ends were trimmed by 3 bases and 4 bases, with 16 bases remaining between them. CDR3 length equals 15 residues. The CDR3 coding sequence is TGTGCCTGGAGCGTCTCGGCCAGCCTTAAAAACATTCAGTACTTC. Protein: CAWSVSASLKNIQYF.

This clonotype was seen ten or more times. This rearrangement joins TRBV6-1 to TRBJ2-2; D may be TRBD2 (5 bases). CDR3 length equals 16 residues. The V end lost 2 bases, the J end lost 4 bases, and 14 bases lay between the germline ends. CDR1 and CDR2 (germline): MNHNS, SASEGT. The CDR3 region is CASSESGLPSTGELFF. CDR3 in DNA: TGTGCCAGCAGTGAATCCGGACTCCCGAGCACCGGGGAGCTGTTTTTT.

Worth noting for this clonotype: One end of the junction varies from germline; a read error may be responsible. The chain joins TRBV28 to TRBJ2-7; D is unclear. Germline assignment: CDR1 MDHEN and CDR2 SYDVKM. The CDR3 sequence is 12 residues long. The CDR3 nucleotides are TGTGCCAGCAGTGCACTAACGTACGAGCGGTACTTC. Residues: CASSALTYERYF. Together with reference TRBV28 and TRBJ2-7, the CDR3 gives the full variable domain: DVKVTQSSRYLVKRTGEKVFLECVQDMDHENMFWYRQDPGLGLRLIYFSYDVKMKEKGDIPEGYSVSREKKERFSLILESASTNQTSMYLCASSALTYERYFGPGTRLTVT.